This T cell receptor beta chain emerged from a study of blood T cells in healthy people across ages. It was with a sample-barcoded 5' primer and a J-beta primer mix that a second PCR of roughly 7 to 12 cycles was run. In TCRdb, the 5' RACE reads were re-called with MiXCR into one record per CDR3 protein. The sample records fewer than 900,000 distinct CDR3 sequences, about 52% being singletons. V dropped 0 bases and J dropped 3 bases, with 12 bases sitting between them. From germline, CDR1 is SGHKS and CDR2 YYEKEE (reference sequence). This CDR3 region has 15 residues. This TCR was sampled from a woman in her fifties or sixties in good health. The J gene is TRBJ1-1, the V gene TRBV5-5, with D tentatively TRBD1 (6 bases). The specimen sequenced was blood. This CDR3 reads CASSLGQGGYTEAFF. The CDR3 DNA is TGTGCCAGCAGCTTGGGGCAAGGGGGATACACTGAAGCTTTCTTT.